This entry concerns a single T cell receptor (beta chain). The sample comes from a study of blood T cell repertoires in COVID-19. Whole-study context: Collection of acute and convalescent COVID-19 samples took place in the United States, Italy and Spain. The analysed material was cDNA or gDNA that came from T cells, B-cell-depleted T cells, or PBMCs.

Only in-frame clones appear in the TCRdb table, and some are missing; sequencing was by immunoSEQ multiplex PCR. The table includes 150,000 to 200,000 clones, 75% to 85% detected once. V lost 6 bases and J 1 base, leaving 13 bases between the germline ends. The CDR3 length is 14 residues. CDR1 and CDR2 (germline): LNHDA, SQIVND (reference sequence). The chain couples TRBV19 to TRBJ2-7, with D perhaps matching TRBD2 (6 bases). This TCR was sampled from a human donor in a cohort sampled during active COVID-19. Input material: peripheral blood. CDR3 coding DNA: TGTGCCAGTAGACAGGTTGGAGGGTCCTACGAGCAGTACTTC. It codes for CASRQVGGSYEQYF. The full variable domain, with the rest looked up from reference TRBV19 and TRBJ2-7, is DGGITQSPKYLFRKEGQNVTLSCEQNLNHDAMYWYRQDPGQGLRLIYYSQIVNDFQKGDIAEGYSVSREKKESFPLTVTSAQKNPTAFYLCASRQVGGSYEQYFGPGTRLTVT.